These 3 T cell receptor beta chains share one sample of origin, sequenced in a study of T-cell memory formation after mild COVID-19. One entry per CDR3 protein results from TCRdb running MiXCR on the 5' RACE reads. The sample contains just over 200,000 distinct CDR3 sequences, 9.5% of which appear only once. The sequenced sample consisted of PBMCs or a T cell subset sorted from them (not recorded which). The receptors come from a man younger than 35 who had mild COVID-19 (a few samples of this study predate the infection). Cell type and time point are not known.

The V gene is TRBV5-1, the J gene TRBJ2-1, with 8 bases that match TRBD2. V dropped 4 bases and J dropped 0; count of bases not matched to a gene: 6. The CDR3 is made up of 16 amino acids. Looked up from germline, CDR1 is SGHRS and CDR2 is YFSETQ. The CDR3 nucleotides are TGCGCCAGCAGCACTAGCGGCGGCTACTCCTACAATGAGCAGTTCTTC. It yields the protein CASSTSGGYSYNEQFF.

Ten or more counts support this clonotype. The chain links TRBV10-3 to TRBJ2-3, with unresolved D. Germline CDR1 reads ENHRY; CDR2 reads SYGVKD. V shed 0 bases and J shed 6 bases, with 4 bases lying between them. The length of the CDR3 is 12 residues. The CDR3 here is CAISESSDTQYF. For the CDR3, the DNA is TGTGCCATCAGTGAGTCGTCTGATACGCAGTATTTT.

This clonotype was recorded a few times. This chain's CDR3 is CASSEQGSSNSPLHF. Here the CDR3 DNA reads TGTGCCAGCAGTGAACAGGGATCTAGTAATTCACCCCTCCACTTT. The gene calls are TRBV2 and TRBJ1-6; TRBD1 might be the D (5 bases). V was pared by 2 bases and J by 6 bases, with 11 bases between. CDR3 length: 15 amino acids. Looked up from germline, CDR1 is SNHLY and CDR2 is FYNNEI.